Listed below are T cell receptor beta chains from one sample, sequenced in a study of tumor and adjacent non-tumor tissue in lung cancer. Each CDR3 protein gets one entry after TCRdb re-called the multiplex PCR reads with MiXCR. The table records roughly 150,000 distinct CDR3 sequences, around 66% of them present only once. Material: lung tumor tissue. The receptors shown here come from a man aged 55 to 69 with small cell lung cancer. CDR3s include the opening cysteine and the closing phenylalanine or tryptophan. The D gene is left open where the match is weak. The size entry is marked missing in some rows and otherwise reads once, few, many or a size class.

TRBV11-2	NA	TRBJ2-7	NA	TGTGCCAGCAGCTTAGATAGGAGGCTATACGAGCAGTACTTC	CASSLDRRLYEQYF
TRBV11-2	NA	TRBJ2-3	TRBD2	TGTGCTAGCAAGTCAATCCCGGGAGGGACAGATACGCAGTATTTT	CASKSIPGGTDTQYF
TRBV6-6	NA	TRBJ2-5	TRBD2	TGTGCTATCAGGCCTGGGGGTCGCGGGAGGGTACAAGAGACCCAGTACTTC	CAIRPGGRGRVQETQYF
TRBV30	NA	TRBJ2-1	TRBD2	TGTGCCTGGAAGGCGTTAGCGGGAAGTGGTGAGCAGTTCTTC	CAWKALAGSGEQFF
TRBV4-1	NA	TRBJ2-1	NA	TGCGCCAGTAGCCAAGATATAGGGTCCGCAGGCTACAATGAGCTGTTCTTC	CASSQDIGSAGYNELFF
TRBV6-5	NA	TRBJ1-5	NA	TGTGCCAGCAGCCCCCCTACAGTTTACGATCAACCCCAGCATTTT	CASSPPTVYDQPQHF
TRBV7-2	NA	TRBJ2-3	TRBD1	TGTGCCAGCAGCTTCGGACAGGACCCAGATACTCAGTATTTT	CASSFGQDPDTQYF
TRBV4-1	few	TRBJ2-1	TRBD1	TGCGCCAGCAGCCAACTTTCGGGACAGGGGTCCTACAATGAGCAGTTCTTC	CASSQLSGQGSYNEQFF
TRBV20-1	NA	TRBJ2-1	NA	TGCAGTGCGGAAGGGACAGCGGGAGAGTACAATGAGCGGTTCTTC	CSAEGTAGEYNERFF
TRBV29-1	NA	TRBJ2-3	NA	TGCAGTGTTGGACACCGAGATACGCAGTATTTT	CSVGHRDTQYF
TRBV28	once	TRBJ1-4	NA	TGTGCCAGCAGTTTGGGGACTAGATTGGATGAAAAACTGTTTTTT	CASSLGTRLDEKLFF
TRBV11-2	NA	TRBJ2-7	NA	TGTGCCAGCAGCCTCCCGGGACACCCATACAACGAGCAGTACTTC	CASSLPGHPYNEQYF
TRBV11-2	NA	TRBJ2-1	NA	TGTGCCAGCAGCTTAGACTGCCGGCTCTCTTACAATGAGCAGTTCTTC	CASSLDCRLSYNEQFF
TRBV11-3	NA	TRBJ2-2	TRBD1	TGTGTCAGCAGCTACAGGGACAGGGGATACCGGGAGCTGTTTTTT	CVSSYRDRGYRELFF
TRBV20-1	many	TRBJ2-7	NA	TGCAGTGCTGATTTAGGGGGGAACTACGAGCAGTACTTC	CSADLGGNYEQYF
TRBV7-9	NA	TRBJ2-5	NA	TGTGCCAGCAGCTCACCGTCCGCAGCCGAAGAGACCCAGTACTTC	CASSSPSAAEETQYF
TRBV11-2	NA	TRBJ2-1	NA	TGTGCCAGCAGCTTGGCCCGGGCCCTAGGAAGCGGTGAGCAGTTCTTC	CASSLARALGSGEQFF
TRBV20-1	few	TRBJ2-7	TRBD1	TGCAGTGCATTAACCGGGACAGGGTTCTCCTACGAGCAGTACTTC	CSALTGTGFSYEQYF
TRBV10-3	NA	TRBJ1-2	TRBD1	TGTGCCATCAGCGGGACAGGGGATGGCTACACCTTC	CAISGTGDGYTF
TRBV7-8	NA	TRBJ2-4	NA	TGTGCCAGCAGCTTAGGTTCGGTTATAGTAGCCAAAAACATTCAGTACTTC	CASSLGSVIVAKNIQYF
TRBV12-3/TRBV12-4	many	TRBJ2-6	NA	TGTGCCAGCAGTTTAGATAGGGGGGCTGGGGCCAACGTCCTGACTTTC	CASSLDRGAGANVLTF
TRBV6-2/TRBV6-3	NA	TRBJ2-1	NA	TGTGGCAGCGCTACCGGTCCTAACAATGAGCAGTTCTTC	CGSATGPNNEQFF
TRBV11-2	once	TRBJ1-4	NA	TGTGTCAGCTGCTTAGTGGCAGGCCTTGAAAAACTGTTTTTT	CVSCLVAGLEKLFF
TRBV7-9	NA	TRBJ2-3	TRBD2	TGTGCCGGCAGCCCGAGAACGGGAGGGTGTGTATATACGCAGTATTTT	CAGSPRTGGCVYTQYF
TRBV29-1	many	TRBJ2-5	TRBD2	TGCAGCGTTGAGTTCCTAGCGGGAGGATGGGCGACCCAGTACTTC	CSVEFLAGGWATQYF
TRBV11-2	NA	TRBJ2-1	TRBD2	TGTGTCTGCAGCTTAGGACTAGCGGGCGCCTACCCTGAGCAGTTCTTC	CVCSLGLAGAYPEQFF
TRBV6-1	NA	TRBJ1-2	NA	TGTACCAGCAGTGCCGGGACAAGCGATCTATGGGGCTACACCTTC	CTSSAGTSDLWGYTF
TRBV20-1	NA	TRBJ2-1	TRBD2	TGCAGTGCTAGAGAGCGACTAGCGGGATGGAGTGAGCAGTTCTTC	CSARERLAGWSEQFF
TRBV20-1	NA	TRBJ2-1	TRBD2	TGCAGTACCAGTAATTTGGGGGGAGGCGGTCTAGCGGCCAGAGGGTGCAATGAGCAGTTCTTC	CSTSNLGGGGLAARGCNEQFF
TRBV13	NA	TRBJ2-3	NA	TGTGCCAGCTGCCCGAAAATAGACACGCAGTATTTT	CASCPKIDTQYF
TRBV20-1	NA	TRBJ2-1	NA	TGCAGTGCTGAGCCGGTACTAGGTATAGGGGTGCGGTTCTTC	CSAEPVLGIGVRFF
TRBV11-2	NA	TRBJ2-3	TRBD2	TGTGCCGGCAGCCTACTAGCGGAGTTCACAGATACTCAGTATTTT	CAGSLLAEFTDTQYF
TRBV11-2	NA	TRBJ2-3	TRBD2	TGTGCCAGCCGCTTCACTAGCGGGACTAGCACAGATAGGCAGTATTTT	CASRFTSGTSTDRQYF
TRBV5-5	NA	TRBJ2-1	TRBD2	TGTGCCAGCAGCTTGGGGACTAGCTTATCATACAATGAGCAGTTCTTC	CASSLGTSLSYNEQFF
TRBV5-6	few	TRBJ2-7	NA	TGTGCCAGCAGCTTGCAAGGATACGAGCAGTACTTC	CASSLQGYEQYF
TRBV20-1	NA	TRBJ2-7	NA	TGCAGTGCTAGAGATCGGCTGAGGGGGGAGCAGTACTTC	CSARDRLRGEQYF
TRBV11-3	NA	TRBJ2-3	NA	TGTGCCAGCAATTTCCACTACTTAGATACGCAGTATTTT	CASNFHYLDTQYF
TRBV20-1	NA	TRBJ2-7	NA	TGCAGTGCTAGAGACTTACTAGCACCAAGCTCCTACGTGCAGTACTTC	CSARDLLAPSSYVQYF
TRBV12-3/TRBV12-4	NA	TRBJ1-2	NA	TGTGCCAGCAATGGGATATTCCATGGCTACACCTTC	CASNGIFHGYTF
TRBV5-6	many	TRBJ2-2	NA	TGTGCCAGCAGCTCATGGCGGATAAGCACCGGGGAGCTGTTTTTT	CASSSWRISTGELFF
TRBV5-6	NA	TRBJ2-2	NA	TGTGCCAGCAGCTCATGGCAGATAGGCACCGGGGAGCTGTTTTTT	CASSSWQIGTGELFF
TRBV11-2	many	TRBJ1-1	NA	TGTGCCAGCAGCTTAGCCGGACAGTGGAACACTGAAGCTTTCTTT	CASSLAGQWNTEAFF
TRBV11-2	many	TRBJ1-5	NA	TGTGCCAGCAGCTTAGACCGGATTAGCAATCAGCCCCAGCATTTT	CASSLDRISNQPQHF
TRBV20-1	many	TRBJ2-2	TRBD2	TGCAGTGCTAGAGATTGGGGGGGGGGCACCGGGGAGCTGTTTTTT	CSARDWGGGTGELFF
TRBV5-5	many	TRBJ2-3	TRBD2	TGTGCCAGCAGCTCGACTAGCGGCCAGCAGGATACGCAGTATTTT	CASSSTSGQQDTQYF
TRBV20-1	NA	TRBJ2-5	NA	TGCAGTGTCCCTGCGACTAGTGGCGGAGAGACCCAGTACTTC	CSVPATSGGETQYF
TRBV12-3/TRBV12-4	few	TRBJ2-1	TRBD2	TGTGCCAGCAGTTCCCACGGGGGGGCCGGGACTAACAATGAGCAGTTCTTC	CASSSHGGAGTNNEQFF
TRBV12-3/TRBV12-4	NA	TRBJ1-2	TRBD1	TGTGCCAGCAGAGTGGGACAGGGATCCTATGGCTACACCTTC	CASRVGQGSYGYTF